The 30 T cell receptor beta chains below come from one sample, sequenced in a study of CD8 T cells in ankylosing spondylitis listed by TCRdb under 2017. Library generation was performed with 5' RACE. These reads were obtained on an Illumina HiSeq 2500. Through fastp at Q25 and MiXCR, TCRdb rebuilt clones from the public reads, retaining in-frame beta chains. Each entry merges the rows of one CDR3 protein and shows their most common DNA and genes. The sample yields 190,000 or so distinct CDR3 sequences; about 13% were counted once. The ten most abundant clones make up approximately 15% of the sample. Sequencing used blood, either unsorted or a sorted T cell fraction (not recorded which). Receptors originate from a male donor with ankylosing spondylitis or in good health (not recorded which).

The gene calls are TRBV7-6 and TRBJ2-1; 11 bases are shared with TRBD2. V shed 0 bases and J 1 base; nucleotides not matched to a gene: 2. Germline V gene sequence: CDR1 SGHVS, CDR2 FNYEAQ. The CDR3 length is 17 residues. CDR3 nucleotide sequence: TGTGCCAGCAGCTTAGCGCCTAGCGGGGGGTCCTACAATGAGCAGTTCTTC. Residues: CASSLAPSGGSYNEQFF.

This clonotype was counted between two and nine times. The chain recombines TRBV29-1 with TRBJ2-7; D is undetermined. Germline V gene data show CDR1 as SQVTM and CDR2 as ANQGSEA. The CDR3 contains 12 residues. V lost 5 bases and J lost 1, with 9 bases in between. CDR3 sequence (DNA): TGCAGCGTTTCCGCAGGTTCCTACGAGCAGTACTTC. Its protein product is CSVSAGSYEQYF.

CDR3 coding DNA: TGTGCCAGCAGTACCGGGACCTGGGGGAATGAGCAGTTCTTC. Its translation: CASSTGTWGNEQFF. The chain combines TRBV2 with TRBJ2-1; D possibly matches TRBD1 or TRBD2 (5 bases each). The length of the CDR3 is 14 residues. Germline CDR1 reads SNHLY; CDR2 reads FYNNEI. Trimming removed 5 bases from V and 7 bases from J, with 15 bases in between. Using reference TRBV2 and TRBJ2-1 for the parts outside the CDR3, the full variable domain is EPEVTQTPSHQVTQMGQEVILRCVPISNHLYFYWYRQILGQKVEFLVSFYNNEISEKSEIFDDQFSVERPDGSNFTLKIRSTKLEDSAMYFCASSTGTWGNEQFFGPGTRLTVL.

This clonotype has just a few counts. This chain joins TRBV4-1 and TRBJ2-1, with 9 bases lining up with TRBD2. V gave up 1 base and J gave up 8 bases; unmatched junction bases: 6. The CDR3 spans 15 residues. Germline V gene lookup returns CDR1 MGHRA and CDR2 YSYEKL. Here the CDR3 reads CASSQVPSGTHEQFF. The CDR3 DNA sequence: TGCGCCAGCAGCCAAGTACCTAGCGGGACTCATGAGCAGTTCTTC.

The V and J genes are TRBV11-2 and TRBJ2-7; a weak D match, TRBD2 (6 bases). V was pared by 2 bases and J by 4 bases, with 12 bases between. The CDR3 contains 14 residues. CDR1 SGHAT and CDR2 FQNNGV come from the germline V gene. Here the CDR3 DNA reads TGTGCCAGCAGCTTACACCCAGGGAGGTACGAGCAGTACTTC. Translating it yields CASSLHPGRYEQYF.

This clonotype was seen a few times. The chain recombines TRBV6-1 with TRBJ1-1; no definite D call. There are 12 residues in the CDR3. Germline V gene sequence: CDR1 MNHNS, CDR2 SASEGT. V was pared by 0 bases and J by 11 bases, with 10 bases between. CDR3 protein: CASSEAGSGAFF. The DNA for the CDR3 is TGTGCCAGCAGTGAAGCGGGGTCGGGGGCTTTCTTT.

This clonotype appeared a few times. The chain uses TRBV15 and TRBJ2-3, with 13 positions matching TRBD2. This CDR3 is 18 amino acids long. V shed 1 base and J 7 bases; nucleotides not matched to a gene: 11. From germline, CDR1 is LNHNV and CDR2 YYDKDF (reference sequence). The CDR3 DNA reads TGTGCCACCAGCAGAGGGACTAGCGGGAGTGAAGGCGTAAATACGCAGTATTTT. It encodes CATSRGTSGSEGVNTQYF.

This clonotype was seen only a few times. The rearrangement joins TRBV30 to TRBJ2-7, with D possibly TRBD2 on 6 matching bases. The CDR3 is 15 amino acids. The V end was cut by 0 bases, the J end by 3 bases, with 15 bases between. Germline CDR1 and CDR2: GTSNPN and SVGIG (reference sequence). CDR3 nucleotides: TGTGCCTGGAGTGTACTGGGACTTGGGGTCTACGAGCAGTACTTC. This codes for CAWSVLGLGVYEQYF.

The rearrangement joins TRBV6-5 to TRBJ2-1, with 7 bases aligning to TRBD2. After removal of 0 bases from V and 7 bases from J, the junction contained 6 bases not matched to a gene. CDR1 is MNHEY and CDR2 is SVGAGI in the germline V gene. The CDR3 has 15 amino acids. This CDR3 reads CASSYSTGGKNEQFF. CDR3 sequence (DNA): TGTGCCAGCAGTTACTCGACGGGAGGAAAAAATGAGCAGTTCTTC.

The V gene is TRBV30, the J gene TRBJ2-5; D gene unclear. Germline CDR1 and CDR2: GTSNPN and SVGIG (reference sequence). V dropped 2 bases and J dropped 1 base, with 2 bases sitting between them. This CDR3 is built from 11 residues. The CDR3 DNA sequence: TGTGCCTGGAGTCCCCAAGAGACCCAGTACTTC. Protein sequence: CAWSPQETQYF. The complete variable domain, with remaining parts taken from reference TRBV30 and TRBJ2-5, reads SQTIHQWPATLVQPVGSPLSLECTVEGTSNPNLYWYRQAAGRGLQLLFYSVGIGQISSEVPQNLSASRPQDRQFILSSKKLLLSDSGFYLCAWSPQETQYFGPGTRLLVL.

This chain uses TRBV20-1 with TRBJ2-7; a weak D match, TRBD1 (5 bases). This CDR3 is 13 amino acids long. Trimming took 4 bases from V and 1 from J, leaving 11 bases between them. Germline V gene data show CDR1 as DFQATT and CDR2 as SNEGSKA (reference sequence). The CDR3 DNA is TGCAGTGCTACTCCTCAGGGATCCTACGAGCAGTACTTC. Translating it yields CSATPQGSYEQYF.

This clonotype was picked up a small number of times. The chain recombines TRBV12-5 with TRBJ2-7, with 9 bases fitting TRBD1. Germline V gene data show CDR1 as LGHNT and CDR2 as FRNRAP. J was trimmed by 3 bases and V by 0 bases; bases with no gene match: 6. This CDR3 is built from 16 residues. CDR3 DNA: TGTGCTAGTGGTTTGGTACAGGGGGCCCACGTCTACGAGCAGTACTTC. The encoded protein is CASGLVQGAHVYEQYF.

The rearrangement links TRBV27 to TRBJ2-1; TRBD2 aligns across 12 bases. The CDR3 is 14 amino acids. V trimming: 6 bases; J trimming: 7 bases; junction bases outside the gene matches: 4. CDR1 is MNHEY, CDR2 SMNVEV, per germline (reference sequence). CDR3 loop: CASSPTSGGNEQFF. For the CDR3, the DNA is TGTGCCAGCAGCCCGACTAGCGGGGGAAATGAGCAGTTCTTC.

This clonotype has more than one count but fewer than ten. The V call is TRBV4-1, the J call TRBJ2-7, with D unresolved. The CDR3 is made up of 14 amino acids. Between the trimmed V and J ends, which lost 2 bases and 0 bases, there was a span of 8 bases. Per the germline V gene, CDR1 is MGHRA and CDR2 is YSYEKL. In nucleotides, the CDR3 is TGCGCCAGCAGCCAAAAGGCCACCTCCTACGAGCAGTACTTC. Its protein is CASSQKATSYEQYF.

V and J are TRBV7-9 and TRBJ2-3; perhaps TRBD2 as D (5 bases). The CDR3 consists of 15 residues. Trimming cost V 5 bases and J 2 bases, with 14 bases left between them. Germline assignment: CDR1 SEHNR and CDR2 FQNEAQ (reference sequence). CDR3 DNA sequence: TGTGCCAGCAGCCCGCGGGTTGGCCCCACAGATACGCAGTATTTT. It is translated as CASSPRVGPTDTQYF.

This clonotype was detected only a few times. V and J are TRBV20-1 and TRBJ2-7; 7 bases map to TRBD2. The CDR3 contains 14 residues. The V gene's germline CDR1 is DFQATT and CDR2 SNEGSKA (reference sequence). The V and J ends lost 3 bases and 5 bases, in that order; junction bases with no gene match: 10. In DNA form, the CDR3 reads TGCAGTGCTAGGGGCGGACTAGAGAGCAACGAGCAGTACTTC. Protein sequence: CSARGGLESNEQYF.

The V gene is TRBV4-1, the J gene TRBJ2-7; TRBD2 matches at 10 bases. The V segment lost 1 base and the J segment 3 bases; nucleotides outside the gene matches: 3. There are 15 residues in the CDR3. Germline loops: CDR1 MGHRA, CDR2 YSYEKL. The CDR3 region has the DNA TGCGCCAGCAGCCAAGGAGCGGGGGGGCACTACGAGCAGTACTTC. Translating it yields CASSQGAGGHYEQYF.

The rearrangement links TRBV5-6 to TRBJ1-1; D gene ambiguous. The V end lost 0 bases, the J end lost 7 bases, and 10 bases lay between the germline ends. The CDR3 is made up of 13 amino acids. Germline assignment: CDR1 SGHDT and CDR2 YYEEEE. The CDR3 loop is CASSLDLAGEAFF. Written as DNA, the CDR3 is TGTGCCAGCAGCTTGGATTTAGCGGGTGAAGCTTTCTTT. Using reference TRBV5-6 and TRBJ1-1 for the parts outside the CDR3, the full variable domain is DAGVTQSPTHLIKTRGQQVTLRCSPKSGHDTVSWYQQALGQGPQFIFQYYEEEERQRGNFPDRFSGHQFPNYSSELNVNALLLGDSALYLCASSLDLAGEAFFGQGTRLTVV.

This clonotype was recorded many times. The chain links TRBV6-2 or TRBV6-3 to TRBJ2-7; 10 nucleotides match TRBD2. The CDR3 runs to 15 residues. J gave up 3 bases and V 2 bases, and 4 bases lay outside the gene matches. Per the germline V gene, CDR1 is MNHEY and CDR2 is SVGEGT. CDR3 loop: CASSYTAGGVYEQYF. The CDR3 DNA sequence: TGTGCCAGCAGTTACACAGCGGGAGGGGTCTACGAGCAGTACTTC.

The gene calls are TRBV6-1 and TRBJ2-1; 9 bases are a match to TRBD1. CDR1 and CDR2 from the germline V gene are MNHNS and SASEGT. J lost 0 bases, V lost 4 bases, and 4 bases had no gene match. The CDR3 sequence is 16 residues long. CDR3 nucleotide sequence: TGTGCCAGCAGTGCCGGGACAGGGAGCTCCTACAATGAGCAGTTCTTC. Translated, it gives CASSAGTGSSYNEQFF.

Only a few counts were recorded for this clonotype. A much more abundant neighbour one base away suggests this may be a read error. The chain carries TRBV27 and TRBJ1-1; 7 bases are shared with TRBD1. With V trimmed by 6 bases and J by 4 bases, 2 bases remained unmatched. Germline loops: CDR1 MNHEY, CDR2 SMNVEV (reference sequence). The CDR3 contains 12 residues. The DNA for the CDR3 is TGTGCCAGCAGGGCAGGGGGCACTGAAGCTTTCTTT. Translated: CASRAGGTEAFF.

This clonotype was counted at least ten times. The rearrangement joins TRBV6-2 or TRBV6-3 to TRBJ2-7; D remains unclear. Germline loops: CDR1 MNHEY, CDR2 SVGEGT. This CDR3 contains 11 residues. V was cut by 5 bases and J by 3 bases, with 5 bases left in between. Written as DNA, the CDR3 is TGTGCCAGCAGTACAGTCTACGAGCAGTACTTC. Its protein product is CASSTVYEQYF.

CDR3 sequence (DNA): TGTGCTAGTGCTCTGGAGGTCCGTCTTTCTAGCTCCTACAATGAGCAGTTCTTC. Translation gives CASALEVRLSSSYNEQFF. The gene calls are TRBV12-5 and TRBJ2-1, with D possibly matching TRBD2 (5 bases). With 7 bases removed from V and 0 bases from J, the gap between germline ends came to 22 bases. Germline-derived CDR1 and CDR2 are LGHNT and FRNRAP. This CDR3 has 18 amino acids.

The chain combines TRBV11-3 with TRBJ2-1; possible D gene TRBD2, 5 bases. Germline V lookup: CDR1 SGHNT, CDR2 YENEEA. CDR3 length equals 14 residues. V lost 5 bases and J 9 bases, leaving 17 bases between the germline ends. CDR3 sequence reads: CASSAREYMSEQFF. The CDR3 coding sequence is TGTGCCAGCAGCGCACGGGAATATATGAGTGAGCAGTTCTTC.

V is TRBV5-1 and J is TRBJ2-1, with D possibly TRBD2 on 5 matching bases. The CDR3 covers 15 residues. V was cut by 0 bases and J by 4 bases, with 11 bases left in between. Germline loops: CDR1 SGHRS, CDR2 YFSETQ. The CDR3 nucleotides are TGCGCCAGCAGCTTGGGAGGTACTAGGTACAATGAGCAGTTCTTC. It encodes CASSLGGTRYNEQFF.

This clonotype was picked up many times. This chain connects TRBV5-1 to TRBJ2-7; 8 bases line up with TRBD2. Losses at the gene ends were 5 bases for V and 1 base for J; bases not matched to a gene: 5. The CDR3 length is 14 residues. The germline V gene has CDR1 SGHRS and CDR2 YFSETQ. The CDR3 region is CASSFGGGSYEQYF. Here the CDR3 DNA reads TGCGCCAGCAGTTTCGGCGGGGGGTCCTACGAGCAGTACTTC.

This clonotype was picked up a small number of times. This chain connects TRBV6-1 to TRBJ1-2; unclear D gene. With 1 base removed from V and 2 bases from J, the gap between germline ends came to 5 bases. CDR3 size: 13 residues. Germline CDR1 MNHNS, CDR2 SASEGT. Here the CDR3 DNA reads TGTGCCAGCAGTGAAGGTGAAAACTATGGCTACACCTTC. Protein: CASSEGENYGYTF.

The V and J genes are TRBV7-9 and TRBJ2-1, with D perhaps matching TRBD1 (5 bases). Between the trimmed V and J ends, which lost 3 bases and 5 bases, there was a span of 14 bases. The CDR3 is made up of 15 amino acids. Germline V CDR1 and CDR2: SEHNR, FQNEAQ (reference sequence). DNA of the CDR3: TGTGCCAGCAGCTTCAACGGACACCGCCACAATGAGCAGTTCTTC. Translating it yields CASSFNGHRHNEQFF. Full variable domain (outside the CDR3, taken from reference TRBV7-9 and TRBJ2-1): DTGVSQNPRHKITKRGQNVTFRCDPISEHNRLYWYRQTLGQGPEFLTYFQNEAQLEKSRLLSDRFSAERPKGSFSTLEIQRTEQGDSAMYLCASSFNGHRHNEQFFGPGTRLTVL.

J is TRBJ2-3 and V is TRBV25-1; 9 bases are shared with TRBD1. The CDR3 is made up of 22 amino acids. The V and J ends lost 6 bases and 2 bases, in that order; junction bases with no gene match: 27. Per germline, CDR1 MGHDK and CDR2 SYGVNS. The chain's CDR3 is CASSRLHGRDRVFVGPTDTQYF. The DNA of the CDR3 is TGTGCCAGCAGCCGCTTACACGGCCGGGACAGGGTGTTTGTTGGTCCCACAGATACGCAGTATTTT.

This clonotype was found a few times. The chain's CDR3 is CASSPLGGEQYF. CDR3 DNA sequence: TGTGCCAGCAGCCCGCTCGGGGGGGAGCAGTACTTC. The chain employs TRBV7-9 and TRBJ2-7, with 7 bases identical to TRBD2. CDR3 size: 12 residues. With V trimmed by 5 bases and J by 7 bases, 5 bases remained unmatched. Germline V gives CDR1 SEHNR, CDR2 FQNEAQ (reference sequence).